This TCR beta chain was captured by sequencing in a study of cytomegalovirus exposure and HLA in healthy donors. Study-wide context: There were some 81 million unique TCRs (from HLA-typed donors) in an early data release.

The PCR was carried out with 60 Vbeta primers and 13 Jbeta primers. TCRdb's copy holds only in-frame clones and misses some; the assay was immunoSEQ multiplex PCR. The repertoire has 200,000 or so clones, 80% to 85% of them found once; the top ten carry around 2.1%. CDR1 and CDR2 (germline): SEHNR, FQNEAQ (reference sequence). This CDR3 region has 14 residues. The V end lost 5 bases, the J end lost 2 bases, and 13 bases lay between the germline ends. This sequence joins TRBV7-9 and TRBJ2-7, with a weak D call TRBD2 (5 bases). The source material was PBMCs. The source is a woman aged 18-35 years in good health and CMV-seropositive. The DNA for the CDR3 is TGTGCCAGCAGCCTTTACGGGAATCCCTACGAGCAGTACTTC. Amino acids: CASSLYGNPYEQYF.